The following is a T cell receptor beta chain sequence with its context. This sample is part of a study of response to subunit inactivated influenza vaccine. TCRdb passed the RT-PCR reads through MiXCR, listing each CDR3 protein once. The data show roughly 790,000 distinct CDR3 sequences, 21% seen once. The CDR3 is made up of 11 amino acids. Germline V gene lookup returns CDR1 SQVTM and CDR2 ANQGSEA. V lost 7 bases, J lost 2 bases, and 1 base stayed unmatched. The material was PBMCs from blood, obtained more than 4 days after vaccination. The chain is built from TRBV29-1 and TRBJ2-7, with 8 bases fitting TRBD2. This sequence originates from a man between 50 and 59 years old who received an inactivated influenza vaccine. The CDR3 bases are TGCAGCGCGGGACTAGCCTACGAGCAGTACTTC. Translating it yields CSAGLAYEQYF.